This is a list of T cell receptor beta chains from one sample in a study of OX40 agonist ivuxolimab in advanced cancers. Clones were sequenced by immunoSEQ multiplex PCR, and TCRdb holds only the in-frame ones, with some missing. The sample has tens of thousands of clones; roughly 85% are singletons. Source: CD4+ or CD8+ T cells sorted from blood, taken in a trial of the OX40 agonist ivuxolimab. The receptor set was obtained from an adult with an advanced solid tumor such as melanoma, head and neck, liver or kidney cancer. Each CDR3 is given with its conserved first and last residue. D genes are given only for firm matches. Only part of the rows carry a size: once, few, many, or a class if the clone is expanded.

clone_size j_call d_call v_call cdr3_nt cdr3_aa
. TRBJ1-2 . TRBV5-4 TGTGCCAGCAGCTTGGGGGTGGGCAGGGAGCGGTATGGCTACACCTTC CASSLGVGRERYGYTF
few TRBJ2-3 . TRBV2 TGTGCCAGCAGCCTCTCCGTCCCGGCAGATACGCAGTATTTT CASSLSVPADTQYF
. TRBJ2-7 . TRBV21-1 TGTGCCAGCAGCAAAGTGACTCCCCAATTC CASSKVTPQF
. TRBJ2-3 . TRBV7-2 TGTGCCAGCAGCTTTGCAGGGCGTCAGAGCACAGATACGCAGTATTTT CASSFAGRQSTDTQYF
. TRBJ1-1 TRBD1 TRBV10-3 TGTGCCATCTCAGGGGGCATCACTGAAGCTTTCTTT CAISGGITEAFF
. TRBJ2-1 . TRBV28 TGTGCCAGCAGTCATTCCCAGTATCGGATTCGCAATGAGCAGTTCTTC CASSHSQYRIRNEQFF
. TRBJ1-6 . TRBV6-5 TGTGCCAGCAGCCCCGGACTCTATAATTCACCCCTCCACTTT CASSPGLYNSPLHF
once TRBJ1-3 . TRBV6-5 TGTGCCAGCAGGGAGGCCTACTCTGGAAACACCATATATTTT CASREAYSGNTIYF
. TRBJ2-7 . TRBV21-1 TGTGCCAGCAGCAGCCCGGGACAGGGGTCCTACGAGCAGTACTTC CASSSPGQGSYEQYF
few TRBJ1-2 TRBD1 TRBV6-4 TGTGCCAGCAGTGGGGGGACAGGGCTGAGCGGTGGCTACACCTTC CASSGGTGLSGGYTF
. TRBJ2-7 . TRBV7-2 TGTGCCAGCAGCTTAGGGAGTCGTCCCTACGAGCAGTACTTC CASSLGSRPYEQYF
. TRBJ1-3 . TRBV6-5 TGTGCCAGCAGTTACTCAGCCCGGCGGAACACCATATATTTT CASSYSARRNTIYF
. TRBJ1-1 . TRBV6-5 TGTGCCAGCAGCCAAGGGGGGGCACGAACTGAAGCTTTCTTT CASSQGGARTEAFF
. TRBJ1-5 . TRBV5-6 TGTGCCAGCAGCTTGGGGCAGGCCAAGCAGCCCCAGCATTTT CASSLGQAKQPQHF
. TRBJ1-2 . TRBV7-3 TGTGCCAGCAGCCCAGCTGGTGCGGCTTATGGCTACACCTTC CASSPAGAAYGYTF
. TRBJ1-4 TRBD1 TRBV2 TGTGCCAGCTCTGGACAGGGGGCCGAAAAACTGTTTTTT CASSGQGAEKLFF
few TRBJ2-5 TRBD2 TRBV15 TGTGCCACCAGCAGAGGTGGGGAGGGACGGGAGACCCAGTACTTC CATSRGGEGRETQYF
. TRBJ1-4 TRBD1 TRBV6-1 TGTGCCAGCAGTGCTACTCGGATGACAGGGAATGAAAAACTGTTTTTT CASSATRMTGNEKLFF
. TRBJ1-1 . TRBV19 TGTGCCAGTACCCCGGGGTGGAACACTGAAGCTTTCTTT CASTPGWNTEAFF
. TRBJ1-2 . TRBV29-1 TGCAGCGCCCACCCGACAGGAGACAATGGCTACACCTTC CSAHPTGDNGYTF
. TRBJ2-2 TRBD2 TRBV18 TGTGCCAGCTCATTACGGGAGGGCCCCACCGGGGAGCTGTTTTTT CASSLREGPTGELFF
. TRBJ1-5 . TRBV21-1 TGTGCCAGCTTTGACAGGGGGCCTTCTCTAATTAACCAGCCCCAGCATTTT CASFDRGPSLINQPQHF
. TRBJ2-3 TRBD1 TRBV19 TGTGCCAGTAGGGGACAGGGGGCCCCAACAGATACGCAGTATTTT CASRGQGAPTDTQYF
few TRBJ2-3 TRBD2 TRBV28 TGTGCCAGCAGCCGAAGCGGGAGCTGGGCAGATACGCAGTATTTT CASSRSGSWADTQYF
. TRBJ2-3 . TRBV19 TGTGCCACCAGGTTCAAGGCCACAGATACGCAGTATTTT CATRFKATDTQYF
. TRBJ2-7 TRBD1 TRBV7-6 TGTGCCAGCAGCTTAGGCGGACAGGTACCCTACGAGCAGTACTTC CASSLGGQVPYEQYF
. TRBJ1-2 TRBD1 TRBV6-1 TGTGCCAGCACAACAGGGGGGATTGGAGGCTACACCTTC CASTTGGIGGYTF
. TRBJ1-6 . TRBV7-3 TGTGCCAGCAGCTTAACTTCGCTCGGGGATTCACCCCTCCACTTT CASSLTSLGDSPLHF
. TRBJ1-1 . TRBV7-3 TGTGCCAGCAGCTTAACGCGAACAACCAACACTGAAGCTTTCTTT CASSLTRTTNTEAFF
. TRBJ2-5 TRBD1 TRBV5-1 TGCGCCAGCAGCTTTCCGCTTGGGACAGGACAAGAGACCCAGTACTTC CASSFPLGTGQETQYF
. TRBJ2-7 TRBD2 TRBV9 TGTGCCAGCAGCGTAGGAGCGGGAGAGCAGTACTTC CASSVGAGEQYF
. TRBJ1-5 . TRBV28 TGTGCCAGCAGTTTTACGGGAAATCAGCCCCAGCATTTT CASSFTGNQPQHF
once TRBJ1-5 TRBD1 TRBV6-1 TGTGCCAGCAGTGAATCAGGGGGGAGGGGCAATCAGCCCCAGCATTTT CASSESGGRGNQPQHF
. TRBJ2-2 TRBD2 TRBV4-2 TGTGCCAGCAGCCTCCGGGTTAGCGGGGGTACCGGGGAGCTGTTTTTT CASSLRVSGGTGELFF
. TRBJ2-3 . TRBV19 TGTGCCACTAGGGACCGCCGGGGAGATACGCAGTATTTT CATRDRRGDTQYF
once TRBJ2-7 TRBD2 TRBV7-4 TGTGCCAGCAGCCGAACTAGCGGGCCCTACGAGCAGTACTTC CASSRTSGPYEQYF
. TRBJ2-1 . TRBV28 TGTGCCAGCAGTCCAAGATGGGATGAGCAGTTCTTC CASSPRWDEQFF
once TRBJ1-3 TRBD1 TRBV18 TGTGCCAGCTCACCCCAGGGGGGTGACTCTGGAAACACCATATATTTT CASSPQGGDSGNTIYF
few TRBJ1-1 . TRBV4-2 TGTGCCAGCAGCCAAGTGAGCCGAGACGGGACGGAAGCTTTCTTT CASSQVSRDGTEAFF
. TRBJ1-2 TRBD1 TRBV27 TGTGCCAGCAGTTTCTTCAGGGGGCAGGATGGCTACACCTTC CASSFFRGQDGYTF
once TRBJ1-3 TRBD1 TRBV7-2 TGTGCCACCAAAATACAGGGGTTGGGAGACACCATATATTTT CATKIQGLGDTIYF
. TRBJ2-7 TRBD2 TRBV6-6 TGTGCCAGCAGGTCGCTAGCGGGAGGCAACGAGCAGTACTTC CASRSLAGGNEQYF
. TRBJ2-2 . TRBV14 TGTGCCAGCAGCCAAGGGACAGTGAACACCGGGGAGCTGTTTTTT CASSQGTVNTGELFF
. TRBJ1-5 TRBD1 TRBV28 TGTGCCACGTTGACAGGGGCCAATCAGCCCCAGCATTTT CATLTGANQPQHF
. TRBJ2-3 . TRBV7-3 TGTGCCAGCAGCAACACAATTAGTAACACAGATACGCAGTATTTT CASSNTISNTDTQYF